Sequencing of this T cell receptor (beta chain) was carried out in a study of Ad26.COV2.S vaccination and SARS-CoV-2 variants. Findings and limits, study-wide: Recipients of vaccine and of placebo showed similar breadth of their non-spike TCR repertoires. Recipients given vaccine exceeded placebo recipients in spike-specific TCR breadth.

Notes on this clone: Its specificity is not known.

Treatment reported: around 19 received Ad26.COV2.S at low or high dose, single or two shots; several received placebo; per-sample allocation not given. Samples came from day 63 after the first vaccine or placebo injection. A Boston donor was an adult aged 18-55 years. Participants' vaccine, an Ad26 vector, delivered Wuhan-strain SARS-CoV-2 spike. The assay was immunoSEQ multiplex PCR, and TCRdb's table has in-frame clones only and misses some. The sample carries a few hundred thousand clones, around 85% recorded once. Trimming stripped 5 bases from V and 7 bases from J, with 8 bases between. This CDR3 is 11 amino acids long. In germline, CDR1 is SGHTA, CDR2 FQGNSA.

This clonotype originated in a person aged 18-65 years who received the Ad26.COV2.S COVID-19 vaccine or a placebo. This sequence joins TRBV7-2 and TRBJ1-2; D is unclear. The source was peripheral blood, collected in a trial of Ad26.COV2.S vaccine versus placebo. The CDR3 loop reads CASSRGVGYTF. In DNA, the CDR3 is TGTGCCAGCAGCCGTGGGGTTGGCTACACCTTC.